This TCR beta chain was obtained from a study of CD8 T cells in Susac syndrome. This CDR3 comprises 16 residues. High-throughput TCR beta sequencing covered peripheral CD8+ and CD4+ T cells. The Susac syndrome patients fit the recently defined diagnostic criteria for definite or probable disease. Study findings and constraints: Susac CD8+ cells expanded clonally the most in TEMRA cells and in active patients.

Reverse transcription of roughly 0.5 to 1 ug RNA was carried out with random hexamers. Amplification of TCR beta CDR3 was carried out by immunoSEQ multiplex PCR, which covered 54 Vbeta and 13 Jbeta segments. TCRdb re-called the immunoSEQ multiplex PCR reads with MiXCR, one entry per CDR3 protein. The sample records over 80,000 distinct CDR3 sequences, 90% to 95% being singletons. Concerning this clonotype: The antigen is unknown.

The TCR originated in a human donor with Susac syndrome. The chain recombines TRBV21-1 with TRBJ1-2; TRBD1 is taken as the D call from the table, unchecked against the DNA. TRBV21-1 is a pseudogene locus. The sample was CD8+ T cells from PBMCs. This CDR3 reads CASSNRWTCPNYGYTF. The CDR3 region has the DNA TGTGCCAGCAGCAACCGTTGGACATGCCCTAACTATGGCTACACCTTC.